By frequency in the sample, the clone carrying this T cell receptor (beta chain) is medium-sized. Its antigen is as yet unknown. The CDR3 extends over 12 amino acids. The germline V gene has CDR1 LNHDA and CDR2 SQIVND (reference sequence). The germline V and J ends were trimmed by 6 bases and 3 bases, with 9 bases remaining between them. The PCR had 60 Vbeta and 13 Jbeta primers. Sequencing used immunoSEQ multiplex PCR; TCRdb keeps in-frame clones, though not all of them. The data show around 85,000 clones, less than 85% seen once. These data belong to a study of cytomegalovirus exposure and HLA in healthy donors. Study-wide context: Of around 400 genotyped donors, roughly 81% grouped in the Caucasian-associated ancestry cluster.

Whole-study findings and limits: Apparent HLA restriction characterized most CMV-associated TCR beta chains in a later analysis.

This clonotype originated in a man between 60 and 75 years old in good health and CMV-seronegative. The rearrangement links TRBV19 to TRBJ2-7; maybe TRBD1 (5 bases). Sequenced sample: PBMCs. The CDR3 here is CASSLQGYEQYF. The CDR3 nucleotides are TGTGCCAGTAGCCTGCAGGGCTACGAGCAGTACTTC.